Given below is one TCR beta chain in context. Its matching antigen is unknown. Researchers report isolating at least 6.5 million PBMCs per sample. Together with a sample-barcoded 5' primer, a J-beta primer mix was included in a second PCR lasting about 7 to 12 cycles. MiXCR, run by TCRdb on the 5' RACE reads, gives a single entry per CDR3 protein. The sample has about 1,000,000 distinct CDR3 sequences, under 45% seen once; the top ten hold approximately 20%. These data come from a study of blood T cells in healthy people across ages. Overall study findings and caveats: Roughly linearly, TCR beta diversity per million T cells fell as age increased. Diversity estimated from one million T cells was considered an underestimate.

This CDR3 is built from 16 residues. Looked up from germline, CDR1 is SGHTA and CDR2 is FQGNSA. The TCR was taken from a woman aged 55-69 years in good health. V gene TRBV7-2 combines with J gene TRBJ2-1, with a tentative D call TRBD2 (6 bases). Near its end, the DNA agrees better with TRBJ2-7, so the J call may be wrong. Sequences were obtained from blood. CDR3 amino acids: CASSLRAGSSYNEQYF. The CDR3 DNA reads as TGTGCCAGCAGCTTGAGGGCCGGGAGCTCCTACAATGAGCAGTACTTC.